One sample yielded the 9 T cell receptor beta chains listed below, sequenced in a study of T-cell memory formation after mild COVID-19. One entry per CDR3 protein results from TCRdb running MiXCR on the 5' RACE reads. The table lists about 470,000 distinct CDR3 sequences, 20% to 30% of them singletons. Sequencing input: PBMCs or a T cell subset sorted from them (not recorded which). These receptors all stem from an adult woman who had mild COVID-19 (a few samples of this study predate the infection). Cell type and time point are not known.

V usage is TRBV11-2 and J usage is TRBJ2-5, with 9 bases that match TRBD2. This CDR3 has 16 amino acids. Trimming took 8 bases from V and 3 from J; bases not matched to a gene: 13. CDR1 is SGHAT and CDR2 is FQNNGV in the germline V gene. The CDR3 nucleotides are TGTGCCAGCCGCCGGGGAGCGGGGGGACTCAAAGAGACCCAGTACTTC. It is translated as CASRRGAGGLKETQYF.

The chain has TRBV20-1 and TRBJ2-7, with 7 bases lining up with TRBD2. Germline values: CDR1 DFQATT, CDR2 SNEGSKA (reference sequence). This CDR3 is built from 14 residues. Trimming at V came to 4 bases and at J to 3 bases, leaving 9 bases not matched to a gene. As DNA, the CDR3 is TGCAGTGCTATCGGGACTACCCTCTTCTACGAGCAGTACTTC. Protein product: CSAIGTTLFYEQYF.

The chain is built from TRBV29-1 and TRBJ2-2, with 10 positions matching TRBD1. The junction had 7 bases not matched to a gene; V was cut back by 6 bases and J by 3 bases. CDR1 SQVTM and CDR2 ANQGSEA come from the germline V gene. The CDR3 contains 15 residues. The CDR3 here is CSVMWTGGYTGELFF. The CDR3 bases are TGCAGCGTCATGTGGACAGGGGGGTACACCGGGGAGCTGTTTTTT.

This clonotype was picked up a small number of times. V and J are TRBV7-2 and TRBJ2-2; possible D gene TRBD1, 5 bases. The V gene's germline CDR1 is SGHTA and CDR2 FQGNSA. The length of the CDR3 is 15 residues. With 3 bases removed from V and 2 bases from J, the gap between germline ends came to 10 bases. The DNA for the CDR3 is TGTGCCAGCAGCTTTAGGGGAAGAAACACCGGGGAGCTGTTTTTT. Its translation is CASSFRGRNTGELFF.

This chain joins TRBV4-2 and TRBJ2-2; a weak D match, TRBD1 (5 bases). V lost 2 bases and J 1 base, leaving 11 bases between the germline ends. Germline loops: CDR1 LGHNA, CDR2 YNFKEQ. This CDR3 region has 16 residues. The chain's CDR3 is CASSQPEQENTGELFF. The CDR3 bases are TGTGCCAGCAGCCAACCGGAACAGGAGAACACCGGGGAGCTGTTTTTT.

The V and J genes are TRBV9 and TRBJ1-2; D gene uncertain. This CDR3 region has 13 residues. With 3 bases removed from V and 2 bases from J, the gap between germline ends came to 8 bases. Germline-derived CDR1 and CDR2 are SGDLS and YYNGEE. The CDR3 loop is CASSAGENYGYTF. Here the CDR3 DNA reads TGTGCCAGCAGCGCAGGAGAAAACTATGGCTACACCTTC.

The CDR3 here is CATSRGLVATEAFF. The CDR3, as DNA: TGTGCCACCAGCAGGGGACTCGTGGCCACTGAAGCTTTCTTT. The rearrangement uses TRBV15 and TRBJ1-1, with D perhaps TRBD1 (5 bases). Germline CDR1 and CDR2: LNHNV and YYDKDF (reference sequence). Trimming took off 3 bases at V and 4 bases at J, with 12 bases between the two ends. The CDR3 is made up of 14 amino acids.

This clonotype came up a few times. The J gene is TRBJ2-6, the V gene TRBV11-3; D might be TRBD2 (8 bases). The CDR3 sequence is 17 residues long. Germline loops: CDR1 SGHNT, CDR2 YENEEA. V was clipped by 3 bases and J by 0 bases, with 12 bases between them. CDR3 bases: TGTGCCAGCAGCTTGACAGGGACTAGCTCTGGGGCCAACGTCCTGACTTTC. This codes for CASSLTGTSSGANVLTF.

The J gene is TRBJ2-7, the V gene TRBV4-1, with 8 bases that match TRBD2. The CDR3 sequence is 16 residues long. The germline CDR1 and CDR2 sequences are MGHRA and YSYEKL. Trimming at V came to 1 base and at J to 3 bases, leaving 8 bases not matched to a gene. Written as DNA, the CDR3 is TGCGCCAGCAGCCAAGTACACGGGGGGGCCTTCTACGAGCAGTACTTC. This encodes CASSQVHGGAFYEQYF.